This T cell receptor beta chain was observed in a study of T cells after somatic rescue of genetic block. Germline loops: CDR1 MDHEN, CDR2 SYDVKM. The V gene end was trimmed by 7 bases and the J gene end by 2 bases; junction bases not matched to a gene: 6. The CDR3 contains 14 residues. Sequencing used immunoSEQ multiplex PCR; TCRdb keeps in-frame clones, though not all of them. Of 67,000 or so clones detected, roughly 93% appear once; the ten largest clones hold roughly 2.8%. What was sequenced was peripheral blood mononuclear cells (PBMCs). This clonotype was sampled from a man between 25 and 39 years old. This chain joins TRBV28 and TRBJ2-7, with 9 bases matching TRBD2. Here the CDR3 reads CASTRLAETYEQYF. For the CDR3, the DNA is TGTGCCAGCACCCGACTAGCGGAGACCTACGAGCAGTACTTC.